What follows describes a single T cell receptor beta chain. Data came from immunoSEQ multiplex PCR; TCRdb stores just in-frame clones and leaves some out. The data contain approximately 70,000 clones, about 94% of them singletons. The data are from a study of technical replicates of blood from a handful of donors. V dropped 4 bases and J dropped 3; count of bases not matched to a gene: 9. Germline V gene data show CDR1 as SGDLS and CDR2 as YYNGEE. This CDR3 contains 16 residues. The chain carries TRBV9 and TRBJ2-3; 9 bases line up with TRBD2. The origin of this receptor is a human donor in good health. The material sequenced was T cells isolated from PBMCs. The CDR3, as DNA: TGTGCCAGCAGCAACGGGGGACTAGCTACTACAGATACGCAGTATTTT. Its protein is CASSNGGLATTDTQYF.